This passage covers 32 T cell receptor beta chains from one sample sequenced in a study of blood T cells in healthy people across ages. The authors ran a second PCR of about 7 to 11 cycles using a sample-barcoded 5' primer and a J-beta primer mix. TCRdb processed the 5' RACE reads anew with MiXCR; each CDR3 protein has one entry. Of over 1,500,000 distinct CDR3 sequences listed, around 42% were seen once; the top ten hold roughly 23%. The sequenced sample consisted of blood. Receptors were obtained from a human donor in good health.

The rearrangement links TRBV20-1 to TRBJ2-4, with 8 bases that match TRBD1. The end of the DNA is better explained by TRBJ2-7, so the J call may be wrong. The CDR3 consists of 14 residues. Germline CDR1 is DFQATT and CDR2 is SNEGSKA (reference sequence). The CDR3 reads CSARGTGYLGEQYF. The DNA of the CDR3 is TGCAGTGCTAGGGGGACAGGATATCTCGGCGAGCAGTACTTC.

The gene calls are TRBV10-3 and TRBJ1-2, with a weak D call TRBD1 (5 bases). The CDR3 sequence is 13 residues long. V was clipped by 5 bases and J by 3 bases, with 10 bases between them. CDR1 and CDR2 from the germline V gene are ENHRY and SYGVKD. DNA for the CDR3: TGTGCCATCAGTCCGGGGGATGACTATGGCTACACCTTC. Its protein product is CAISPGDDYGYTF.

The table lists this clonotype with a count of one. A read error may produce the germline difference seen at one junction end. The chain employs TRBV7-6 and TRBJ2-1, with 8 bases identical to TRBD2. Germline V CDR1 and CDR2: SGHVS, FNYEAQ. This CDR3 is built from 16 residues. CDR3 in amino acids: CASSSPRGGLYNGQFF. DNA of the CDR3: TGTGCCAGCAGCTCTCCCCGGGGGGGCCTCTACAATGGGCAGTTCTTC. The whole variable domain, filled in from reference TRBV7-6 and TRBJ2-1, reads GAGVSQSPRYKVTKRGQDVALRCDPISGHVSLYWYRQALGQGPEFLTYFNYEAQQDKSGLPNDRFSAERPEGSISTLTIQRTEQRDSAMYRCASSSPRGGLYNGQFFGPGTRLTVL.

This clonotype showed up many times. The CDR3 here is CASSLVVTDTQYF. Written as DNA, the CDR3 is TGCGCCAGCAGCTTGGTCGTAACAGATACGCAGTATTTT. The chain uses TRBV5-1 and TRBJ2-3; D remains unclear. The germline gives CDR1 SGHRS, CDR2 YFSETQ. This CDR3 comprises 13 residues. V was clipped by 0 bases and J by 3 bases, with 5 bases between them.

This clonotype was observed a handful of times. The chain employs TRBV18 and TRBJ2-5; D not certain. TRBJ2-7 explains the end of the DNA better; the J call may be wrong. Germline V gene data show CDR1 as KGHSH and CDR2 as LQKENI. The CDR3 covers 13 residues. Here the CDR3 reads CASSPLSVYEQYF. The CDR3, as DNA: TGTGCCAGCTCACCACTCTCAGTCTACGAGCAGTACTTC.

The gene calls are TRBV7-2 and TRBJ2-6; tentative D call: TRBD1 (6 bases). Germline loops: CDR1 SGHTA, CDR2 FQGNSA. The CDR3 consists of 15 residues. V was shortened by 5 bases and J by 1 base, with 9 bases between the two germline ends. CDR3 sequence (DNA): TGTGCCAGCAGCCATAGGGGGTCTGGGGCCAACGTCCTGACTTTC. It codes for CASSHRGSGANVLTF.

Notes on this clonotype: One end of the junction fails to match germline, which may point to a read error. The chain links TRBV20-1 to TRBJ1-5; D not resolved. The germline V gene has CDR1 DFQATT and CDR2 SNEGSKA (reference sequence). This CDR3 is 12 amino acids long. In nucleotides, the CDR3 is TGCAGGGCTATTGACTGGGCGCAGCCCCAGCATTTT. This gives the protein CRAIDWAQPQHF.

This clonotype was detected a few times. DNA of the CDR3: TGCAGTGCTAGTGGTTCCGAGTGGGGGGGCCGGGATGAGCAGTTCTTC. Translation: CSASGSEWGGRDEQFF. The V call is TRBV20-1, the J call TRBJ2-1; possible D gene TRBD2, 7 bases. The CDR3 consists of 16 residues. V lost 3 bases, J lost 8 bases, and 23 bases lay in between. The germline V gene encodes CDR1 DFQATT and CDR2 SNEGSKA (reference sequence).

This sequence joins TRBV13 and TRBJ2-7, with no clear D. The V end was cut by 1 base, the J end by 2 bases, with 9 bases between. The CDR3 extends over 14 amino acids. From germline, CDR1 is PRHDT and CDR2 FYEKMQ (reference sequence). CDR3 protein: CASSLEGSAYEQYF. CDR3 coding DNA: TGTGCCAGCAGCTTAGAGGGTTCCGCCTACGAGCAGTACTTC.

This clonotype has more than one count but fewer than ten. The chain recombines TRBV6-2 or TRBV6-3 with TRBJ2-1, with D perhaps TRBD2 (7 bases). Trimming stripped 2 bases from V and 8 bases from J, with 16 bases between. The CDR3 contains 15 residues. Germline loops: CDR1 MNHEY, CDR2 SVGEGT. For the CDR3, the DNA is TGTGCCAGCAGTTACCCAACGGGGGGCAAGGATGAGCAGTTCTTC. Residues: CASSYPTGGKDEQFF.

Here the CDR3 DNA reads TGTGCCAGCAGTGTCTCGGGGGCACCCCTCCACTTT. Translating gives CASSVSGAPLHF. The chain combines TRBV25-1 with TRBJ1-6; D perhaps matches TRBD1 (5 bases). Germline CDR1 MGHDK, CDR2 SYGVNS. The CDR3 is 12 residues long. Trimming stripped 4 bases from V and 11 bases from J, with 9 bases between. Variable domain in full (rest from reference TRBV25-1 and TRBJ1-6): EADIYQTPRYLVIGTGKKITLECSQTMGHDKMYWYQQDPGMELHLIHYSYGVNSTEKGDLSSESTVSRIRTEHFPLTLESARPSHTSQYLCASSVSGAPLHFGNGTRLTVT.

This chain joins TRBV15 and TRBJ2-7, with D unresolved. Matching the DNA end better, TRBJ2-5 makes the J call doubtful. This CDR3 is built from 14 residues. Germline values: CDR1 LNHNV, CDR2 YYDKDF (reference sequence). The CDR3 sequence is CATSRDRHGLTQYF. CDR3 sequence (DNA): TGTGCCACCAGCAGAGATCGGCACGGGTTGACCCAGTACTTC.

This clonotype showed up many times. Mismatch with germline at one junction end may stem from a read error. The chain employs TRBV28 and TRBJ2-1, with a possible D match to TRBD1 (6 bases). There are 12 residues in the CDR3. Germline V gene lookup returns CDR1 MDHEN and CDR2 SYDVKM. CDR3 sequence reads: CASRDTYNEQFF. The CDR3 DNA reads TGCGCCAGCAGGGACACCTACAATGAGCAGTTCTTC.

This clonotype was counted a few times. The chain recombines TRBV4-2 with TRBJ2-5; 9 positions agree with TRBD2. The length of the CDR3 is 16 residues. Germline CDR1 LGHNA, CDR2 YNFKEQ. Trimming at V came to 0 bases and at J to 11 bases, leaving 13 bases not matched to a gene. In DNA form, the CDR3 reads TGTGCCAGCAGCCAAGATAGAGCGGGGGGAAACAATGAGCAGTACTTC. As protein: CASSQDRAGGNNEQYF.

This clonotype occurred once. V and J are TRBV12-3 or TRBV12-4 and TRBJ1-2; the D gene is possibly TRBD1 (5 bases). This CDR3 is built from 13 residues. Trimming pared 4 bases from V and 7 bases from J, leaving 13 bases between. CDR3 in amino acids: CASSYSGRCGYTF. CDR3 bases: TGTGCCAGCAGTTACTCGGGGCGCTGTGGCTACACCTTC.

The CDR3 DNA reads as TGCCTCCCGGCCAGCGGGGGGGTTGATACGCAGTATTTT. Its protein is CLPASGGVDTQYF. The chain uses TRBV20-1 and TRBJ2-3; 10 positions agree with TRBD2. Germline CDR1 and CDR2: DFQATT and SNEGSKA (reference sequence). The CDR3 is 13 residues long.

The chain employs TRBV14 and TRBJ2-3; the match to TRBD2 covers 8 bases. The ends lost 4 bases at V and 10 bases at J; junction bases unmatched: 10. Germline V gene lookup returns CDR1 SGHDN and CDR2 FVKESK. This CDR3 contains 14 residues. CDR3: CASSLAGPVTPQYF. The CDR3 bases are TGTGCCAGCAGCCTAGCGGGGCCCGTTACGCCGCAGTATTTT.

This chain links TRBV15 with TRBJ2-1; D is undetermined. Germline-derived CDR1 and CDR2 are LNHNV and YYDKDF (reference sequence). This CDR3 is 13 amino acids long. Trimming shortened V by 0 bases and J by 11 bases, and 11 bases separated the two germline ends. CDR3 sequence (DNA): TGTGCCACCAGCAGAGATTCTGGGGTAAAGCAGTTCTTC. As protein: CATSRDSGVKQFF.

The CDR3 DNA reads as TGCGCCAGCAGCTCCCCCGGGGGGTTGAAAGAGACCCAGTACTTC. Translating gives CASSSPGGLKETQYF. This sequence joins TRBV5-1 and TRBJ2-5, with TRBD2 identical over 7 bases. The V gene end was trimmed by 3 bases and the J gene end by 3 bases; junction bases not matched to a gene: 8. Germline V CDR1 and CDR2: SGHRS, YFSETQ. The CDR3 covers 15 residues.

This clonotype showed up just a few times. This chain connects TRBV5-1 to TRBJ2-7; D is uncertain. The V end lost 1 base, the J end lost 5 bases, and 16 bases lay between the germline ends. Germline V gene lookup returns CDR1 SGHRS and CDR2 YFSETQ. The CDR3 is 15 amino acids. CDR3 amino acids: CASSLMELSSHEQYF. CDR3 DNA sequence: TGCGCCAGCAGCTTGATGGAGCTGTCATCCCACGAGCAGTACTTC.

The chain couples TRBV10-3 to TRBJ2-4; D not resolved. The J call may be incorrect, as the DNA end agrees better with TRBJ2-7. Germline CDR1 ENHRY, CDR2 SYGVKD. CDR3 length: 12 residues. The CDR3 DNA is TGTGCCATCAGTGAGTTTCCGCACGAGCAGTACTTC. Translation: CAISEFPHEQYF.

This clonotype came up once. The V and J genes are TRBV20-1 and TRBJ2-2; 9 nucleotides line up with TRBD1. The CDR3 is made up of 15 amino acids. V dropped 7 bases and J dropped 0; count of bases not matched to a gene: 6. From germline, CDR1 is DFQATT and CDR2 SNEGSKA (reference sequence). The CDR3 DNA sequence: TGCAGTGTTTTAAGGACAGGGGCGAACACCGGGGAGCTGTTTTTT. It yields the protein CSVLRTGANTGELFF.

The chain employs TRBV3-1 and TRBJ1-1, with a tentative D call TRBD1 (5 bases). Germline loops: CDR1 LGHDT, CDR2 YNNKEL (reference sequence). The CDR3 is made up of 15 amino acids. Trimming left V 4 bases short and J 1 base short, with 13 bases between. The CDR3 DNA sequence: TGTGCCAGCAGCCCACCTAGGGGCGGGAACACTGAAGCTTTCTTT. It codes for CASSPPRGGNTEAFF.

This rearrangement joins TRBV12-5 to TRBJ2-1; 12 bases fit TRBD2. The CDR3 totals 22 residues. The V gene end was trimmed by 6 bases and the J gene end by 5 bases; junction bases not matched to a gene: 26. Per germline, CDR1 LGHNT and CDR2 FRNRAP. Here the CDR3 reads CASGDDRPGLAGSLLANNEQFF. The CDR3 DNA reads TGTGCTAGTGGCGATGACAGGCCGGGACTAGCGGGCTCCCTTCTCGCCAACAATGAGCAGTTCTTC.

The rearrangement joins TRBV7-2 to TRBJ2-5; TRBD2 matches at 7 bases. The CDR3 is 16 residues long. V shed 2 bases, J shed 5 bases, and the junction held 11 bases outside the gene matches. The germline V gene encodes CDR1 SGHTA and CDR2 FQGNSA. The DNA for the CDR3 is TGTGCCAGCAGCTTATGGGTGGGCGGGGGTCGTGAGACCCAGTACTTC. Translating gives CASSLWVGGGRETQYF.

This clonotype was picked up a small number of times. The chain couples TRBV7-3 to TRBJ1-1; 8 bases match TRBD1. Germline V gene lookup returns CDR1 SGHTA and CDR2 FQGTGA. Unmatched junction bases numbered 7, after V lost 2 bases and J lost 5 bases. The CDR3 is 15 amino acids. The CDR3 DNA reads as TGTGCCAGCAGCTTACAGGGGGCTTCTTATACTGAAGCTTTCTTT. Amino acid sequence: CASSLQGASYTEAFF.

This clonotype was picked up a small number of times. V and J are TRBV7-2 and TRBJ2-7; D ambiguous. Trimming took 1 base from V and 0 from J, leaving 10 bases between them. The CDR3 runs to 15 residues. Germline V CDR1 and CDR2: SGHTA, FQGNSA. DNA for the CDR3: TGTGCCAGCAGCTTAGTCCCCTCCAGCTCCTACGAGCAGTACTTC. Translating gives CASSLVPSSSYEQYF. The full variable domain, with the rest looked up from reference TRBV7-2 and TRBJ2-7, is GAGVSQSPSNKVTEKGKDVELRCDPISGHTALYWYRQSLGQGLEFLIYFQGNSAPDKSGLPSDRFSAERTGGSVSTLTIQRTQQEDSAVYLCASSLVPSSSYEQYFGPGTRLTVT.

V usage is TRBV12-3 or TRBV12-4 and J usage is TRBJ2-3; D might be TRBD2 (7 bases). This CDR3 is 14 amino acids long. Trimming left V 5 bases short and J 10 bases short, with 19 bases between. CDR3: CASSPGRGADAQYF. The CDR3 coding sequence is TGTGCCAGCAGTCCCGGACGGGGGGCGGATGCGCAGTATTTT.

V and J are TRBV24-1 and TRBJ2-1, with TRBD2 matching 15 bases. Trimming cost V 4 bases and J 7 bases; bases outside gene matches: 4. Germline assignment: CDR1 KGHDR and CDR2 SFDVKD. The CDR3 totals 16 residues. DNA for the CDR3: TGTGCCACCAGTGACCCCGGACTAGCGGGGGGGAATGAGCAGTTCTTC. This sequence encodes CATSDPGLAGGNEQFF.

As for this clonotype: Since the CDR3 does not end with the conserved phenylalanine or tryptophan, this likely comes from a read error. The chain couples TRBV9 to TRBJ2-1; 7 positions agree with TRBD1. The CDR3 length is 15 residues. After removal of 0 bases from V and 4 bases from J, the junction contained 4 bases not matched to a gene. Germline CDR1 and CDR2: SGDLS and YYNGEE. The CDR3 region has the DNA TGTGCCAGCAGCGTAGCAGGGGGTCTATACAATGAGCAGTTCGTC. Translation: CASSVAGGLYNEQFV.

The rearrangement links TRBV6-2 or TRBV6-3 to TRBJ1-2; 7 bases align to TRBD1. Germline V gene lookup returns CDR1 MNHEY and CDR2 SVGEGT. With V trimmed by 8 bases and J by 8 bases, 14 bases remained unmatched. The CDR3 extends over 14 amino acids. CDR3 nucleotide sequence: TGTGCCAGCGCCGGGGCAGGGGGAGTAAGAGGCTACACCTTC. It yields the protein CASAGAGGVRGYTF.

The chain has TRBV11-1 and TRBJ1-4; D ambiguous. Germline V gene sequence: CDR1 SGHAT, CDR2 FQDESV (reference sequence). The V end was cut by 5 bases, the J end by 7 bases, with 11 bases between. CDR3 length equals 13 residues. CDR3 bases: TGTGCCAGCAGCCAAAGGGTGGGTGAAAAACTGTTTTTT. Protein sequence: CASSQRVGEKLFF.